The rows below give T cell receptor beta chains drawn from one sample of a study of early T cells in non-severe SARS-CoV-2 infection. TCRdb processed the 5' RACE reads anew with MiXCR; each CDR3 protein has one entry. The sample holds 70,000 to 95,000 distinct CDR3 sequences, about 15% seen once. Sequencing used whole blood. All receptors come from an adult who was a healthcare worker with PCR-confirmed SARS-CoV-2 infection or an uninfected control (not recorded which). Both conserved end residues are part of each CDR3. The D gene is left open where the match is weak. Clone size, where shown, is once, few, many, or a class for clones that have expanded.

clone_size j_call v_call d_call cdr3_aa cdr3_nt
once TRBJ2-1 TRBV12-3/TRBV12-4 TRBD2 CASSLIGREHGYEQFF TGTGCCAGCAGTTTAATTGGGCGGGAGCATGGATATGAGCAGTTCTTC
NA TRBJ1-2 TRBV28 NA CASSLVTGSYGYTF TGTGCCAGCAGTTTGGTAACAGGTTCCTATGGCTACACCTTC
few TRBJ2-7 TRBV7-9 NA CASSLEGTPLNEQYF TGTGCCAGCAGCTTAGAAGGGACACCTCTCAACGAGCAGTACTTC
few TRBJ1-1 TRBV2 NA CASSTDTEAFF TGTGCCAGCAGTACGGACACTGAAGCTTTCTTT
few TRBJ2-7 TRBV7-3 NA CASSRDLNYEQYF TGTGCCAGCAGCCGGGACCTCAACTACGAGCAGTACTTC
NA TRBJ2-7 TRBV2 NA CASIQSYEQYF TGTGCCAGCATCCAATCTTACGAGCAGTACTTC
once TRBJ2-6 TRBV19 TRBD1 CASSDRGPRANVLTF TGTGCCAGTAGTGACAGGGGGCCTAGGGCCAACGTCCTGACTTTC
NA TRBJ1-1 TRBV30 NA CAWSTRGNTEAFF TGTGCCTGGAGTACCAGGGGAAACACTGAAGCTTTCTTT
NA TRBJ1-1 TRBV12-5 NA CASGLVLGGSTEAFF TGTGCTAGTGGTTTGGTATTGGGGGGAAGCACTGAAGCTTTCTTT
few TRBJ2-1 TRBV20-1 NA CSATNQIRGSSYNEQFF TGCAGTGCTACTAATCAAATCAGGGGCTCCTCTTACAATGAGCAGTTCTTC
many TRBJ1-1 TRBV30 NA CAWSVLGGPGRDTEAFF TGTGCCTGGAGTGTACTTGGAGGTCCAGGGCGGGACACTGAAGCTTTCTTT
many TRBJ2-3 TRBV12-3/TRBV12-4 NA CASSFVQGADTQYF TGTGCCAGCAGTTTTGTCCAGGGCGCAGATACGCAGTATTTT
NA TRBJ2-7 TRBV9 TRBD1 CASSYNRDRGHEQYF TGTGCCAGCAGCTACAACCGGGACAGGGGACACGAGCAGTACTTC
few TRBJ2-1 TRBV24-1 NA CATSDRKGSFNEQFF TGTGCCACCAGTGATCGAAAGGGATCCTTCAATGAGCAGTTCTTC
many TRBJ1-1 TRBV5-6 NA CASRRPRDTEAFF TGTGCCAGCAGGAGACCCAGGGACACTGAAGCTTTCTTT
few TRBJ1-6 TRBV7-8 NA CASSMGAIPNSPLHF TGTGCCAGCAGCATGGGGGCTATACCCAATTCACCCCTCCACTTT
medium-sized TRBJ2-1 TRBV19 TRBD2 CASSGALYNEQFF TGTGCCAGCAGCGGGGCCCTCTACAATGAGCAGTTCTTC
many TRBJ2-7 TRBV3-1 NA CASSLWGPGRGEQYF TGTGCCAGCAGCTTATGGGGACCGGGACGGGGAGAGCAGTACTTC
many TRBJ2-1 TRBV12-3/TRBV12-4 TRBD1 CASRDDRAKYNEQFF TGTGCCAGCAGGGACGACAGGGCGAAGTACAATGAGCAGTTCTTC
few TRBJ2-1 TRBV6-4 NA CASRGGLYNEQFF TGTGCCAGCAGGGGCGGACTCTACAATGAGCAGTTCTTC
many TRBJ1-6 TRBV12-3/TRBV12-4 NA CASSLAGTVPGNSPLHF TGTGCCAGCAGTTTAGCTGGGACCGTCCCGGGGAATTCACCCCTCCACTTT
few TRBJ2-7 TRBV20-1 TRBD2 CSARGPTSGYEQYF TGCAGTGCTAGAGGTCCGACTAGCGGATACGAGCAGTACTTC
NA TRBJ2-7 TRBV20-1 TRBD2 CSARGLAGHYEQYF TGCAGTGCTAGAGGGCTAGCGGGTCACTACGAGCAGTACTTC
NA TRBJ1-1 TRBV25-1 TRBD1 CASRGQGGAFF TGTGCCAGCAGGGGTCAGGGGGGAGCTTTCTTT
NA TRBJ1-5 TRBV30 TRBD1 CAWNTGTGGMDQPQHF TGTGCCTGGAATACCGGGACAGGGGGCATGGATCAGCCCCAGCATTTT
few TRBJ2-1 TRBV5-1 TRBD2 CASSRPMVAGGPEHHEQFF TGCGCCAGCAGCCGGCCGATGGTAGCGGGAGGGCCCGAACACCATGAGCAGTTCTTC
many TRBJ2-5 TRBV3-2 NA CASSRRKGGPTNQETQYF TGTGCCAGCAGCCGCCGGAAGGGAGGGCCCACGAACCAAGAGACCCAGTACTTC
few TRBJ1-1 TRBV5-1 NA CASSLGQGSEAFF TGCGCCAGCAGCTTGGGGCAGGGCTCTGAAGCTTTCTTT
NA TRBJ2-5 TRBV3-1 NA CASSQGRWDHQETQYF TGTGCCAGCAGCCAAGGGAGGTGGGACCACCAAGAGACCCAGTACTTC
NA TRBJ2-3 TRBV2 TRBD1 CASSPGTGITDTQYF TGTGCCAGCAGCCCCGGGACAGGGATCACAGATACGCAGTATTTT
many TRBJ1-1 TRBV6-5 NA CASSPGGHEARNTEAFF TGTGCCAGCAGTCCGGGGGGGCATGAAGCTAGGAACACTGAAGCTTTCTTT